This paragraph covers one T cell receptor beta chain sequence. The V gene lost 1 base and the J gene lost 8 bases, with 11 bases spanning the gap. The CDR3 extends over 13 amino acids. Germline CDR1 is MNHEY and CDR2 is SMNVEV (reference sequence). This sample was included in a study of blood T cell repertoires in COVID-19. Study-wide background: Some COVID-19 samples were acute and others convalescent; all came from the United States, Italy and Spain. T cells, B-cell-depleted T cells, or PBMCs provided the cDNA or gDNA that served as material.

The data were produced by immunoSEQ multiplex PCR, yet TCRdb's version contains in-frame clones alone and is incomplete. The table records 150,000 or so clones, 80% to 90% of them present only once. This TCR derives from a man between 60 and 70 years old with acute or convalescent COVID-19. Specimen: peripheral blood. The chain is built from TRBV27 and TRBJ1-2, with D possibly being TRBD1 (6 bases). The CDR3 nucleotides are TGTGCCAGCAGTTTATGGGCCCAGGGGGGCTACACCTTC. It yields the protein CASSLWAQGGYTF.